The clone carrying this T cell receptor (beta chain) has only a few counts. This sample was taken from a study of shared T cell receptors in the human thymus. CDR1 and CDR2 from the germline V gene are WSHSY and SAAADI. The CDR3 contains 14 residues. Germline trimming cut 6 bases from V and 1 base from J; bases unmatched to any gene: 6. Assay: immunoSEQ multiplex PCR; the TCRdb copy retains only in-frame clones and omits some. The profile shows some 660,000 clones, 87% of them singletons. This sample also belongs to another study, concerning human thymus T cells. As that report states: The study used thymus tissue resected during corrective heart surgery. Across thymic and blood repertoires, the usage of V and J genes appeared to be biased.

The receptor was isolated from a boy younger than two with a congenital heart defect. Material for sequencing was thymocytes. This sequence joins TRBV10-2 and TRBJ2-7; 7 bases align to TRBD1. The CDR3, as DNA: TGCGCCAGCAGCGGACAGGCCAAGTCCTACGAGCAGTACTTC. Translated: CASSGQAKSYEQYF.